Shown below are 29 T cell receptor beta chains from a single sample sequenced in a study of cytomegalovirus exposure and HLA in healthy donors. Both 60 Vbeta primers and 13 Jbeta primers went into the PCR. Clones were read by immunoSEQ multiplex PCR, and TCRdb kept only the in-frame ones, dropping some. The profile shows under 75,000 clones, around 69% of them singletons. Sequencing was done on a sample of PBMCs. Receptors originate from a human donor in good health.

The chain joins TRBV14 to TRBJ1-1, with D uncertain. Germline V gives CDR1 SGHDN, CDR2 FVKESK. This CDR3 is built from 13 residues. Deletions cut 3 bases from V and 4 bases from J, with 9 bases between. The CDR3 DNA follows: TGTGCCAGCAGCCAGGAGCTCCTCACTGAAGCTTTCTTT. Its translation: CASSQELLTEAFF.

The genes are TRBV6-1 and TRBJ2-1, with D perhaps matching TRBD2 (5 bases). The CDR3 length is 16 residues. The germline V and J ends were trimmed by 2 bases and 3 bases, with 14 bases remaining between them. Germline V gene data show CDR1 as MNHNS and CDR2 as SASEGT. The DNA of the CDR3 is TGTGCCAGCAGTGAACCTTTCACCGGGGTCTACAATGAGCAGTTCTTC. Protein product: CASSEPFTGVYNEQFF.

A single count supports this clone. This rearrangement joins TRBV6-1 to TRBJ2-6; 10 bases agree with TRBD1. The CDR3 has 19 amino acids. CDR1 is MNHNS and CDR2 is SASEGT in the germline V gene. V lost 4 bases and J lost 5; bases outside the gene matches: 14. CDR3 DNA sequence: TGTGCCAGCAGTGGAAGGGACAGGGGTTTAGGGCTCTGGGCCAACGTCCTGACTTTC. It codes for CASSGRDRGLGLWANVLTF.

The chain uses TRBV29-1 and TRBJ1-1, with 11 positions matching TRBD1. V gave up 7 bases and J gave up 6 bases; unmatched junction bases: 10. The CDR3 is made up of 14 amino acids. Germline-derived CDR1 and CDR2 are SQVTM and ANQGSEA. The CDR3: CSGWTGGSGAEAFF. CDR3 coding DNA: TGCAGCGGGTGGACAGGGGGCAGTGGGGCTGAAGCTTTCTTT.

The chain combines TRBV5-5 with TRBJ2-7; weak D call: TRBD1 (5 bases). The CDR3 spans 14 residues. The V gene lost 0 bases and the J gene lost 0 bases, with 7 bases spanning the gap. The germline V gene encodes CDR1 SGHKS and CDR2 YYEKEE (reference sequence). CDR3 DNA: TGTGCCAGCAGCTTGGAGACAGCCTCCTACGAGCAGTACTTC. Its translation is CASSLETASYEQYF. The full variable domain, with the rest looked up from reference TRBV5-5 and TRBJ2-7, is DAGVTQSPTHLIKTRGQQVTLRCSPISGHKSVSWYQQVLGQGPQFIFQYYEKEERGRGNFPDRFSARQFPNYSSELNVNALLLGDSALYLCASSLETASYEQYFGPGTRLTVT.

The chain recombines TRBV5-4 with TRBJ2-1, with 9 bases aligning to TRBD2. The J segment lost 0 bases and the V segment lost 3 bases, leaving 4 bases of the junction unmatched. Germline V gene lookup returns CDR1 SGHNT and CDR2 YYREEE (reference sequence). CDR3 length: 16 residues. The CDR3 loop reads CASSSLAGSSYNEQFF. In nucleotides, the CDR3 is TGTGCCAGCAGCTCGCTAGCGGGGAGCTCCTACAATGAGCAGTTCTTC.

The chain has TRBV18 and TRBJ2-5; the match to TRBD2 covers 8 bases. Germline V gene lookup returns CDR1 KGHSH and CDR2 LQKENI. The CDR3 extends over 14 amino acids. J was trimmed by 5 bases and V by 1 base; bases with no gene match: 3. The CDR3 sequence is CASSPLSGSETQYF. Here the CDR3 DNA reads TGTGCCAGCTCACCACTCAGCGGGAGCGAGACCCAGTACTTC.

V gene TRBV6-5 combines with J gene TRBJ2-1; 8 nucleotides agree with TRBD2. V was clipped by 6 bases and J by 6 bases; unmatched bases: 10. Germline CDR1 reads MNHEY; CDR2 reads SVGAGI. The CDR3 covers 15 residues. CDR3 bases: TGTGCCAGCAGCCTACTAGCGGCCAGGCCCAATGAGCAGTTCTTC. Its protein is CASSLLAARPNEQFF.

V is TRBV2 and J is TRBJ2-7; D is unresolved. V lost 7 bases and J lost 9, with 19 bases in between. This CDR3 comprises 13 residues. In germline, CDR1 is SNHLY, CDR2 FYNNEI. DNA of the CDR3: TGTGCCAGCACTAACAGTTTACCGGTCGGGCAGTACTTC. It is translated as CASTNSLPVGQYF.

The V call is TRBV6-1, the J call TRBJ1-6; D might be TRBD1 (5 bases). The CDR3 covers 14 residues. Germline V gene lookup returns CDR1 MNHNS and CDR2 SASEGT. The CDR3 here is CAVRGSSYNSPLHF. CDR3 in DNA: TGTGCAGTAAGGGGCAGCTCCTATAATTCACCCCTCCACTTT.

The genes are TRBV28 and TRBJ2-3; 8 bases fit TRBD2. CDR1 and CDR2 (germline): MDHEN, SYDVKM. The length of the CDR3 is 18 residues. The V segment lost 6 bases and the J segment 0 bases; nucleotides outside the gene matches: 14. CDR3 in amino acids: CASRSGTRVQASTDTQYF. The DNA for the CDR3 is TGTGCCAGCAGATCCGGGACTAGGGTCCAAGCTAGCACAGATACGCAGTATTTT.

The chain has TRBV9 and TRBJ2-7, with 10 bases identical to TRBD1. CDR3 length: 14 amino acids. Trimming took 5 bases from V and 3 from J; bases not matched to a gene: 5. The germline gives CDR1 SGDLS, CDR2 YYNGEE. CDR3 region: CASSRTGGYYEQYF. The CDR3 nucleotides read TGTGCCAGCAGTCGGACAGGGGGTTACTACGAGCAGTACTTC.

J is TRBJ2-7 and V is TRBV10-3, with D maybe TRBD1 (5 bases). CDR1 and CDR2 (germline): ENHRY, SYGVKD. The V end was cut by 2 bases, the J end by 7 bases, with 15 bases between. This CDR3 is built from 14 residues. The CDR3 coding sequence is TGTGCCATCAGTGAGGGCAGGGCCTTTGATGAGCAGTACTTC. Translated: CAISEGRAFDEQYF.

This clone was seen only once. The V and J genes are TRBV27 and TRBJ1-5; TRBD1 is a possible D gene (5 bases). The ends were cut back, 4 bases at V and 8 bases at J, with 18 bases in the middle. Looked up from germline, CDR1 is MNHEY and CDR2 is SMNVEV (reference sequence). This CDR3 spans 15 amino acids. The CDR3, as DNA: TGTGCCAGCAGTTCATCGGTAGGGGCTCCGAAGCCCCAGCATTTT. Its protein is CASSSSVGAPKPQHF.

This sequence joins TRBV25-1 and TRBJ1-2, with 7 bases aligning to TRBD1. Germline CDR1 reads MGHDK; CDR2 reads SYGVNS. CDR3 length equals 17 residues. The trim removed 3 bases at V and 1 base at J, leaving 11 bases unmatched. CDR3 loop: CASSEEGARLDNYGYTF. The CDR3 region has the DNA TGTGCCAGCAGTGAGGAGGGGGCGAGGTTGGATAACTATGGCTACACCTTC.

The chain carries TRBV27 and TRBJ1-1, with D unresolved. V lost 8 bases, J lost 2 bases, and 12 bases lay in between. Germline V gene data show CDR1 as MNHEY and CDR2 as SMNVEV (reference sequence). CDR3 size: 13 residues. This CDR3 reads CASSERRNTEAFF. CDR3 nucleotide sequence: TGTGCCAGCTCAGAACGGAGAAACACTGAAGCTTTCTTT.

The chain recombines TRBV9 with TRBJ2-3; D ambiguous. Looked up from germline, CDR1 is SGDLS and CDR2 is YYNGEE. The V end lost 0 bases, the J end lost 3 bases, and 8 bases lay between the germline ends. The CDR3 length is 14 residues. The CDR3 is CASSVGRDTDTQYF. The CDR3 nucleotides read TGTGCCAGCAGCGTAGGAAGAGATACAGATACGCAGTATTTT.

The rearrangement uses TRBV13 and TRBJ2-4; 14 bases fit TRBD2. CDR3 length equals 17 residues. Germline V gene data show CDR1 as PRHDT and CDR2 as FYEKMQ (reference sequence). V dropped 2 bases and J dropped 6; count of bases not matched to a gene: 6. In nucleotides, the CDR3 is TGTGCCAGCAGCTTATCAGGGACTAGCGGGAGTCTAAACATTCAGTACTTC. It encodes CASSLSGTSGSLNIQYF.

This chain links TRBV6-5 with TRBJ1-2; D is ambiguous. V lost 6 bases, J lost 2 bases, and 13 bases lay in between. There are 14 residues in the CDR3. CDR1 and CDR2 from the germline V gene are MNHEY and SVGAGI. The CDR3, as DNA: TGTGCCAGCAGATCGGGGTCAGGCAACTATGGCTACACCTTC. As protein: CASRSGSGNYGYTF.

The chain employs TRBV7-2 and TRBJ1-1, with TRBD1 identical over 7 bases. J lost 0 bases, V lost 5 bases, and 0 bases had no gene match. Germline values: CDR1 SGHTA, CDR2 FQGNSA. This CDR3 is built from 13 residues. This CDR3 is CASSGTVNTEAFF. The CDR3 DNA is TGTGCCAGCAGCGGGACAGTGAACACTGAAGCTTTCTTT.

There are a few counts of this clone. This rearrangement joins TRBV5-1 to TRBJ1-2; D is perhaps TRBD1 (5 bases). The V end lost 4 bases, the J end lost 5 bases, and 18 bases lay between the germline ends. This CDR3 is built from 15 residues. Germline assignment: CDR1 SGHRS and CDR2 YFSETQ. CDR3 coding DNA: TGCGCCAGCAGCAAAGATTCCAGGGAACCGTATGGCTACACCTTC. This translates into CASSKDSREPYGYTF.

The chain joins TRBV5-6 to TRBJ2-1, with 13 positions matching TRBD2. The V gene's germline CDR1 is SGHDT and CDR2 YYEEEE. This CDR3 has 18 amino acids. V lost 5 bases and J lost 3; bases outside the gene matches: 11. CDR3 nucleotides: TGTGCCAGCAGTGCCGGGACTAGCGGGACTTGGGGCTACAATGAGCAGTTCTTC. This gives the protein CASSAGTSGTWGYNEQFF. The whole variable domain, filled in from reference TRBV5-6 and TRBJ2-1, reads DAGVTQSPTHLIKTRGQQVTLRCSPKSGHDTVSWYQQALGQGPQFIFQYYEEEERQRGNFPDRFSGHQFPNYSSELNVNALLLGDSALYLCASSAGTSGTWGYNEQFFGPGTRLTVL.

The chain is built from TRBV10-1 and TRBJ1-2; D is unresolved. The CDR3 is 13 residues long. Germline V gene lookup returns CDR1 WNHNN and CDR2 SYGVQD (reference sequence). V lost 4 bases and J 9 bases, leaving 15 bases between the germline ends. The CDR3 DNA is TGCGCCAGCAGTGTATCCCTTGACGGGAGCTACACCTTC. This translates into CASSVSLDGSYTF.

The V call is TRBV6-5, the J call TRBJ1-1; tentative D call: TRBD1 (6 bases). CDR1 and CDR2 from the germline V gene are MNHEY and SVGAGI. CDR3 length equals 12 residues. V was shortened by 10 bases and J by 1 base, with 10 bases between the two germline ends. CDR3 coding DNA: TGTGCCACCCGACAGGAGAACACTGAAGCTTTCTTT. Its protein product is CATRQENTEAFF.

The CDR3 protein is CASSARAGQGEHEQYF. In DNA, the CDR3 is TGTGCCAGCAGCGCCCGTGCGGGACAGGGAGAACACGAGCAGTACTTC. V gene TRBV7-3 combines with J gene TRBJ2-7; 9 bases fit TRBD1. V lost 5 bases, J lost 5 bases, and 13 bases stayed unmatched. This CDR3 spans 16 amino acids. Germline V gene sequence: CDR1 SGHTA, CDR2 FQGTGA.

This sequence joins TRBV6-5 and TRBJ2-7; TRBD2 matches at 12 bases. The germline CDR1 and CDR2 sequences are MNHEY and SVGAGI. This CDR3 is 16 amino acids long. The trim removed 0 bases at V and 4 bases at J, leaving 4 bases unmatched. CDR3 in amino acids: CASSYSLLAGGYEQYF. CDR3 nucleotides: TGTGCCAGCAGTTACTCGTTACTAGCGGGAGGTTACGAGCAGTACTTC.

The CDR3 DNA reads TGCAGCGTGCTTGGAGCGGGAGGGTACAATGAGCAGTTCTTC. Encoded protein: CSVLGAGGYNEQFF. The chain links TRBV29-1 to TRBJ2-1, with 10 bases identical to TRBD2. Germline loops: CDR1 SQVTM, CDR2 ANQGSEA. This CDR3 is 14 amino acids long. After removal of 6 bases from V and 4 bases from J, the junction contained 6 bases not matched to a gene.

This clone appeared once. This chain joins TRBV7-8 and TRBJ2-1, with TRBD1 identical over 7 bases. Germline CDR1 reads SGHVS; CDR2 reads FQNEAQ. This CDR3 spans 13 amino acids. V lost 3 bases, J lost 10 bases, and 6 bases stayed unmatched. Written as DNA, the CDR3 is TGTGCCAGCAGCTTGAGGGGGCAGAGAGAGCAGTTCTTC. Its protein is CASSLRGQREQFF.

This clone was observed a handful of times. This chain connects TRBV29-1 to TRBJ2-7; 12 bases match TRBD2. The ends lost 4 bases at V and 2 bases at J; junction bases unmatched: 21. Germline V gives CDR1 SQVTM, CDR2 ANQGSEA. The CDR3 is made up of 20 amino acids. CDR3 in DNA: TGCAGCGTTGGGACTAGCGGGATTAATGTGAATGGGTACTACACCTACGAGCAGTACTTC. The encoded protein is CSVGTSGINVNGYYTYEQYF.